The rows below give T cell receptor beta chains drawn from one sample of a study of PD-1 blockade in classical Hodgkin lymphoma. Produced via immunoSEQ multiplex PCR; TCRdb's table is partial and in-frame only. The sample yields roughly 24,000 clones, 70% to 85% seen once. The material sequenced was peripheral blood mononuclear cells (PBMCs), taken before the fourth cycle of nivolumab. These receptors originate from a human donor with classical Hodgkin lymphoma. CDR3s include the opening cysteine and the closing phenylalanine or tryptophan. Fields, in order: D gene, clone size, J gene, CDR3 length, V gene, CDR3 protein, CDR3 DNA. The D gene is left open where the match is weak. The size field is filled for only some rows; it gives once, few, many or a size class.

d_call: -
clone_size: -
j_call: TRBJ1-2
cdr3_length: 13
v_call: TRBV6-1
cdr3_aa: CASLKPDFYGYTF
cdr3_nt: TGTGCCTCCCTAAAGCCGGATTTCTATGGCTACACCTTC

d_call: TRBD1
clone_size: -
j_call: TRBJ2-7
cdr3_length: 15
v_call: TRBV5-1
cdr3_aa: CASSPGQVVPYEQYF
cdr3_nt: TGCGCCAGCAGCCCGGGACAGGTTGTTCCCTACGAGCAGTACTTC

d_call: -
clone_size: few
j_call: TRBJ2-1
cdr3_length: 14
v_call: TRBV18
cdr3_aa: CASSPKDSNNEQFF
cdr3_nt: TGTGCCAGCTCCCCGAAGGACTCTAACAATGAGCAGTTCTTC

d_call: -
clone_size: -
j_call: TRBJ2-7
cdr3_length: 13
v_call: TRBV7-2
cdr3_aa: CASSPQGINEQYF
cdr3_nt: TGTGCCAGCAGCCCCCAGGGAATCAACGAGCAGTACTTC

d_call: -
clone_size: -
j_call: TRBJ1-3
cdr3_length: 16
v_call: TRBV6-6
cdr3_aa: CASSYGTQGSGNTIYF
cdr3_nt: TGTGCCAGCAGTTACGGTACACAGGGCTCTGGAAACACCATATATTTT

d_call: -
clone_size: -
j_call: TRBJ2-1
cdr3_length: 15
v_call: TRBV18
cdr3_aa: CASSPPGRGGNEQFF
cdr3_nt: TGTGCCAGCTCACCACCGGGGAGGGGGGGTAATGAGCAGTTCTTC

d_call: -
clone_size: -
j_call: TRBJ2-7
cdr3_length: 13
v_call: TRBV5-4
cdr3_aa: CASSWQGFGEQYF
cdr3_nt: TGTGCCAGCAGCTGGCAGGGCTTCGGCGAGCAGTACTTC

d_call: -
clone_size: -
j_call: TRBJ1-1
cdr3_length: 14
v_call: TRBV30
cdr3_aa: CAWTPPPGVSEAFF
cdr3_nt: TGTGCCTGGACCCCCCCCCCAGGCGTCTCTGAAGCTTTCTTT

d_call: -
clone_size: -
j_call: TRBJ1-1
cdr3_length: 13
v_call: TRBV9
cdr3_aa: CASSAGANTEAFF
cdr3_nt: TGTGCCAGCAGCGCAGGGGCAAACACTGAAGCTTTCTTT

d_call: TRBD1
clone_size: -
j_call: TRBJ2-7
cdr3_length: 14
v_call: TRBV6-1
cdr3_aa: CASSVRQGAYEQYF
cdr3_nt: TGTGCCAGCAGCGTCCGACAGGGGGCCTACGAGCAGTACTTC

d_call: -
clone_size: -
j_call: TRBJ2-1
cdr3_length: 15
v_call: TRBV6-1
cdr3_aa: CASSERTDSYNEQFF
cdr3_nt: TGTGCCAGCAGTGAAAGGACAGATTCCTACAATGAGCAGTTCTTC

d_call: TRBD2
clone_size: -
j_call: TRBJ2-2
cdr3_length: 16
v_call: TRBV11-2
cdr3_aa: CASSPRVAGANGELFF
cdr3_nt: TGTGCCAGCAGCCCCCGGGTAGCGGGAGCTAACGGGGAGCTGTTTTTT

d_call: -
clone_size: -
j_call: TRBJ1-1
cdr3_length: 15
v_call: TRBV9
cdr3_aa: CASSPFGKGGTEAFF
cdr3_nt: TGTGCCAGCAGCCCTTTTGGGAAGGGGGGCACTGAAGCTTTCTTT

d_call: -
clone_size: -
j_call: TRBJ1-4
cdr3_length: 13
v_call: TRBV6-1
cdr3_aa: CASSGMVHEKLFF
cdr3_nt: TGTGCCAGCAGTGGGATGGTCCATGAAAAACTGTTTTTT

d_call: -
clone_size: -
j_call: TRBJ1-1
cdr3_length: 13
v_call: TRBV7-9
cdr3_aa: CASSPPWIYEAFF
cdr3_nt: TGTGCCAGCAGCCCCCCCTGGATTTATGAAGCTTTCTTT

d_call: -
clone_size: -
j_call: TRBJ2-7
cdr3_length: 12
v_call: TRBV18
cdr3_aa: CASSPSSYEQYF
cdr3_nt: TGTGCCAGCTCACCTTCGTCCTACGAGCAGTACTTC

d_call: -
clone_size: few
j_call: TRBJ1-5
cdr3_length: 14
v_call: TRBV19
cdr3_aa: CASSPQGHNQPQHF
cdr3_nt: TGTGCCAGTAGCCCCCAGGGTCACAATCAGCCCCAGCATTTT

d_call: -
clone_size: -
j_call: TRBJ1-2
cdr3_length: 13
v_call: TRBV7-2
cdr3_aa: CASSPPGPYSYTF
cdr3_nt: TGTGCCAGCAGCCCACCAGGGCCCTACAGCTACACCTTC

d_call: TRBD2
clone_size: -
j_call: TRBJ2-5
cdr3_length: 12
v_call: TRBV30
cdr3_aa: CAWSRGGETQYF
cdr3_nt: TGTGCCTGGAGTCGGGGAGGGGAGACCCAGTACTTC

d_call: TRBD2
clone_size: -
j_call: TRBJ2-7
cdr3_length: 16
v_call: TRBV4-1
cdr3_aa: CASSQDPAGAPYEQYF
cdr3_nt: TGCGCCAGCAGCCAAGATCCAGCGGGAGCCCCCTACGAGCAGTACTTC

d_call: -
clone_size: -
j_call: TRBJ2-2
cdr3_length: 16
v_call: TRBV28
cdr3_aa: CASSPPLALRGGELFF
cdr3_nt: TGTGCCAGCAGCCCACCCCTAGCGCTCCGGGGCGGGGAGCTGTTTTTT

d_call: TRBD1
clone_size: -
j_call: TRBJ1-1
cdr3_length: 16
v_call: TRBV10-2
cdr3_aa: CASSRGQTVMNTEAFF
cdr3_nt: TGCGCCAGCTCCAGGGGGCAGACAGTCATGAACACTGAAGCTTTCTTT

d_call: TRBD2
clone_size: -
j_call: TRBJ2-7
cdr3_length: 12
v_call: TRBV7-2
cdr3_aa: CASSFGGGEQYF
cdr3_nt: TGTGCCAGCAGCTTTGGCGGGGGCGAGCAGTACTTC

d_call: -
clone_size: -
j_call: TRBJ1-4
cdr3_length: 15
v_call: TRBV13
cdr3_aa: CASSYFRGSGKKLFF
cdr3_nt: TGTGCCAGCAGCTACTTTCGGGGGAGCGGTAAAAAACTGTTTTTT

d_call: -
clone_size: few
j_call: TRBJ2-7
cdr3_length: 14
v_call: TRBV15
cdr3_aa: CATSRDMEGYEQYF
cdr3_nt: TGTGCCACCAGCAGAGATATGGAGGGTTACGAGCAGTACTTC

d_call: -
clone_size: -
j_call: TRBJ2-3
cdr3_length: 15
v_call: TRBV5-1
cdr3_aa: CASSISGLSTDTQYF
cdr3_nt: TGCGCCAGCAGCATTAGCGGCCTTAGCACAGATACGCAGTATTTT